These 10 T cell receptor beta chains share one sample of origin, sequenced in a study of monozygotic twins with inflammatory bowel disease. TCRdb re-called the 5' RACE reads, yielding one record per CDR3 amino acid sequence without DNA. Its table lists 120,000 to 150,000 distinct CDR3 sequences. Sequenced: blood. The receptors derive from a human donor with ulcerative colitis or Crohn's disease, or a healthy co-twin of an affected twin (not recorded which).

The genes are TRBV18 and TRBJ2-7; without DNA, the TCRdb call of TRBD1 cannot be checked. CDR1 is KGHSH and CDR2 is LQKENI in the germline V gene. This CDR3 is 14 amino acids long. The CDR3 protein is CASSQEQGTYEQYF.

V usage is TRBV7-2 and J usage is TRBJ2-1; TCRdb calls TRBD1, which cannot be checked without DNA. CDR1 SGHTA and CDR2 FQGNSA come from the germline V gene. The CDR3 has 13 residues. The chain's CDR3 is CASSPFVSDEQFF.

V is TRBV9 and J is TRBJ2-1; absent DNA, TCRdb's TRBD1 call cannot be checked. This CDR3 spans 17 amino acids. CDR1 is SGDLS and CDR2 is YYNGEE in the germline V gene. CDR3 loop: CASSAHQGRASYNEQFF.

The V and J genes are TRBV27 and TRBJ2-1; without DNA, the TCRdb call of TRBD1 cannot be checked. CDR1 MNHEY and CDR2 SMNVEV come from the germline V gene (reference sequence). This CDR3 comprises 17 residues. CDR3 residues: CASRPTSGTGWVDEQFF.

The rearrangement uses TRBV6-2 or TRBV6-3 and TRBJ1-2; TCRdb picks TRBD1, but there is no DNA to check that call. Germline-derived CDR1 and CDR2 are MNHEY and SVGEGT. This CDR3 contains 15 residues. The CDR3 loop is CAINRTDRDLYGYTF.

The V gene is TRBV21-1, the J gene TRBJ2-1. TRBV21-1 corresponds to a pseudogene. CDR3 size: 16 residues. CDR3 sequence: CASSKAGRGAYNEQFF.

This chain links TRBV7-6 with TRBJ1-1; TCRdb designates TRBD1, a call that cannot be tested without DNA. CDR3 length: 15 residues. CDR1 is SGHVS, CDR2 FNYEAQ, per germline. The CDR3 spells CASSLGNAGVDGAFF.

This chain joins TRBV20-1 and TRBJ2-1; TCRdb outputs TRBD2, but without DNA this stays unchecked. The CDR3 consists of 14 residues. CDR1 and CDR2 (germline): DFQATT, SNEGSKA (reference sequence). The CDR3 here is CSARSSGGRNEQFF.

The rearrangement uses TRBV12-3 or TRBV12-4 and TRBJ2-4; TCRdb names TRBD2, which stays unverified in the absence of DNA. The CDR3 consists of 16 residues. CDR3 in amino acids: CASSFWTSGRGNIQYF.

The chain joins TRBV7-7 to TRBJ2-5. Looked up from germline, CDR1 is SSHAT and CDR2 is FNYEAQ (reference sequence). The CDR3 loop spans 13 amino acids. The CDR3 sequence is CASSFGRLETQYF.